What follows is one TCR beta chain and its context. No cognate antigen has been identified for it. No qualities accompany the bases; no much larger clone lies one base away. The cohort comprised 710 or so healthy bone marrow donors. Cohort members were all nominally healthy when sampled, although unrecorded immune exposures were likely present. The donor tested CMV seronegative, placing the donor among the roughly 340 seronegative members of the cohort. A peripheral blood sample was collected from each donor, and TCR beta sequencing was performed on peripheral blood mononuclear cells. Genomic DNA extraction from the blood cell samples was performed with the Qiagen DNeasy Blood Extraction Kit. Receptor libraries were prepared by the immunoSEQ multiplex PCR assay. For the multiplex PCR, a mixture combining 60 forward primers for TCR Vbeta segments and 13 reverse primers for TCR Jbeta segments was used. The CDR3 region of rearranged TCR beta genes was amplified from genomic DNA with a multiplex PCR assay. The amplified TCR beta libraries were sequenced on the Illumina HiSeq System as 87-base-pair reads. From the authors' description of their analysis: Across the roughly 640 repertoires, a later analysis counted tens of millions of unique TCR beta chains, roughly 11 million of which were shared by at least two donors. Raw reads were error-corrected and collapsed into unique sequences with a nearest-neighbor algorithm that merged closely related sequences to remove PCR and sequencing errors. Alignment of CDR3 sequences to IMGT reference sequences was used to assign V, D and J gene segments. Each retained sequence needed at least a six-nucleotide match to both a V gene segment and a J gene segment. Rearrangements were called productive when the CDR3 lacked stop codons and stayed in frame with V and J; all others were non-productive. Following IMGT convention, CDR3 was defined as the stretch from the second conserved V-encoded cysteine to the conserved J-encoded phenylalanine. In an earlier analysis of around 540 of the donors, sequences lacking an unambiguous match to a single V gene segment were excluded. An earlier analysis of several hundred of the donors called V segments functional above 56.7% productive rearrangements and segregating when the between-donor standard deviation exceeded 5%. To diagnose cytomegalovirus status from the catalog of TCR beta chain sequences, a statistical classification framework was built. In a later analysis, V and J genes were assigned by comparing TCR nucleotide sequences against IMGT/GENE-DB human TR gene sequences. The TCRdist pipeline was used in a later analysis to assign CDR3 sequences and most-parsimonious VDJ recombination scenarios. A later analysis defined each TCR beta chain by its CDR3 amino acid sequence plus V-gene family, and excluded reads lacking a unique V-gene family. To address suspected cross-contamination and a sequencing artifact, a later analysis removed roughly 580 highly shared, low-generation-probability nucleotide sequences. For each public chain, a later analysis derived a clonal expansion index from normalized ranks of inferred template counts within each repertoire. In a later analysis, generation probabilities were computed using a VDJ recombination model fitted to out-of-frame rearrangements, and the results were checked against IGoR. Hypergeometric tests were used in a later analysis to score TCR-TCR, TCR-HLA and TCR-CMV co-occurrence, with a repertoire-size bias correction applied to the TCR pairs. To estimate false discovery rates, a later analysis permuted the HLA or CMV assignments 20 times. A later analysis grouped co-occurring TCRs with DBSCAN, adding TCRdist sequence similarity when clustering within HLA-allele-positive subsets. For co-occurrence clustering, repertoires with fewer than 30,000 or more than 120,000 public chains were excluded, along with five repertoires with anomalous nucleotide sharing. TCRdb limited this immuneACCESS table to in-frame rearrangements with V and J called. A share of clones is missing; checked studies link under half to unresolved V genes, and the rest is unexplained. V and J calls and clone size are copied from that table; D and trimming were computed from the DNA. This sample comprises roughly 100,000 clones, approximately 71% of them detected only once. The ten largest make up 2.5% of the sample.

This sample is drawn from a study of cytomegalovirus exposure and HLA in healthy donors (dated by TCRdb to about 2017). For the wider study: An earlier analysis of several hundred of the donors reported 250 to 300 Gb of sequence data and 100 million to 120 million unique TCR beta sequences obtained from around 190 million T cells. Roughly 290 gigabases of sequencing data and roughly 80 million unique TCR sequences made up an early release that covered around 640 HLA-typed donors. Of the 398 genotyped donors, less than 90% were placed in the genetic ancestry cluster associated with self-reported Caucasian donors. The study was designed to test whether signatures of past pathogen exposure could be identified by cataloging public T cell receptors. The study profiled the T cell repertoires of under 850 subjects by immunosequencing and related them to cytomegalovirus serostatus. A separate validation cohort of approximately 130 different subjects was used in addition to the approximately 700-subject first cohort. The study combined high-throughput TCR immunosequencing, statistical association of individual TCRs with disease status, and machine learning to predict cytomegalovirus infection status. In a later analysis, previously published TCR beta repertoires from 600 to 850 donors were re-analyzed and high-resolution HLA genotyping was added so that TCR occurrence patterns could be studied. Rather than using new phenotypic data, the later analysis identified candidate immune exposures from TCR beta sequences and from how often those sequences occurred across donors. An earlier analysis of several hundred of the donors used high-throughput TCR beta sequencing to judge whether each TCR beta V gene segment behaved as functional or pseudogenic. Donor age, sex, ethnicity and CMV serostatus were compiled alongside the repertoire data. A later genetic analysis took genome-wide SNP genotypes for about 55% of the 666 donors and used that subset as a discovery cohort. Every repertoire in the discovery cohort had been generated on one and the same sequencing platform. Both class I and class II loci were covered by HLA typing, at four-digit resolution. Typing coverage varied by locus: roughly 620-640 donors for A, B, C, DRB1 and DQB1; approximately 520 for DQA1; about 570 for DPA1; 450 to 480 for DPB1. Because of strong linkage in the cohort, roughly 5 DR-DQ haplotypes were treated as single units for association and clustering. Among 300 to 500 genotyped donors of the cohort, an average of approximately 220,000 unique TCR beta nucleotide sequences was sequenced per donor, of which about 18% were non-productive. Study-level results and caveats: Sequencing depth was assumed to be roughly uniform across donors in the presence/absence analyses, though that assumption may not hold. A group of highly shared sequence variants was considered likely to be a technical artifact of the sequencing pipeline. Because HLA typing was missing for some donors at each locus, association tests included only the typed subset. A further reported finding was that TCR beta sequences accurately predicted the HLA-A and HLA-B alleles for most subjects in the first cohort. A later analysis associated 16,951 TCR beta sequences with specific HLA alleles at a false discovery rate of 0.05. In a later analysis, HLA-associated TCR beta chains showed more clonal expansion and lower generation probabilities than non-associated chains that were equally common. In vitro tests confirmed that a few of the cytomegalovirus-associated TCR beta chains recognize cytomegalovirus antigens. Most CMV-associated TCR beta chains appeared to be HLA-restricted in a later analysis, and the HLA associations seemed to be driven largely by CMV exposure. Some IMGT-functional V segments, including TRBV6-2 and TRBV6-3, could not be distinguished by the 87-base-pair reads and were therefore excluded. Some 16 rarely observed V segments, including chromosome 9 orphons, were excluded from the earlier analysis of almost 600 of the donors because counts were too low. Correlated functional status among segregating V segments might reflect linkage disequilibrium, but an unknown experimental factor could not be ruled out. According to the authors, the approach could potentially be generalized to other disease states and immunological phenotypes. Most TCR sequences were observed very rarely across donors, whereas some public TCRs were present in many individuals. Immune exposure information for the cohort was limited to CMV serostatus. An earlier analysis of 587 of the donors showed that most TCR beta V segments appeared in productive rearrangements either about 87% or about 30% of the time, which broadly matched IMGT annotations. An association between a missense DCLRE1C variant and V-gene and J-gene trimming of TCR beta chains was found in a later genetic analysis and replicated in an independent cohort. Several of the top co-occurrence clusters appeared to be linked to parvovirus B19, influenza, CMV and Epstein-Barr virus, according to a later analysis. Only TCR beta chains were sequenced in this cohort, and the absence of alpha or paired-chain data limited detectable features. Compared with the roughly 720-donor mean, donors in an Asian-associated ancestry cluster had fewer N-insertions in productive TCRs, according to a later genetic analysis. Cytomegalovirus status was reported to be diagnosed by the classifier with high specificity and sensitivity in both the original and validation cohorts. When HLA alleles, especially DR and DQ, strongly co-occurred, TCR associations were difficult to assign to individual alleles. In a later analysis, TCR association rates were found to vary across HLA loci, with the most associated TCRs seen for DRB1 alleles and the fewest for HLA-C alleles. The study listed 164 TCR beta chains as associated with cytomegalovirus.

Reading from cysteine to phenylalanine, the CDR3 counts 19 amino acids. Of the read, only the CDR3 DNA is kept; its 57 bases are in frame from base 1. The germline V gene supplies CDR1 KGHSH and CDR2 LQKENI. V is trimmed back by 3 bases and J by 8 bases, and the junction contains 15 bases that no gene match accounts for. This sequence uses TRBV18 and TRBJ1-6; TRBD1 lines up with 11 middle nucleotides. The receptor was derived from a middle-aged man in good health and CMV-seronegative. The sample comprised PBMCs. The bases read TGTGCCAGCTCACCGATGACGATGGACAGGGGGCGATCTTATTCACCCCTCCACTTT. Translated, this is CASSPMTMDRGRSYSPLHF. The reference TRBV18 and TRBJ1-6 proteins fill in what lies around the CDR3, so the full variable domain reads NAGVMQNPRHLVRRRGQEARLRCSPMKGHSHVYWYRQLPEEGLKFMVYLQKENIIDESGMPKERFSAEFPKEGPSILRIQQVVRGDSAAYFCASSPMTMDRGRSYSPLHFGNGTRLTVT.